This TCR beta chain was identified in a study of T cell responses to AZD1222 COVID-19 vaccine. Notes on the study in general: Baseline seropositives among AZD1222 recipients totaled only five to seven. Donors were largely white British and mainly female; clonal diversity was possibly underestimated. Elevations in Spike-specific TCR breadth and depth followed administration of two AZD1222 doses.

This CDR3 is built from 13 residues. The ends were cut back, 3 bases at V and 5 bases at J, with 10 bases in the middle. Germline values: CDR1 PRHDT, CDR2 FYEKMQ (reference sequence). Comment on this clone: Its specificity is not known.

Investigators merged groups given second doses at roughly 4 or roughly 12 weeks. Method: immunoSEQ multiplex PCR; TCRdb's copy keeps in-frame clones and lacks some. Altogether over 120,000 clones are present, about 90% being singletons, with the ten largest covering more than 3%. The sequencing used peripheral blood, collected 28 days after the second AZD1222 dose. The gene calls are TRBV13 and TRBJ2-5, with D tentatively TRBD1 or TRBD2 (5 bases each). This TCR came from an adult who received the AZD1222 COVID-19 vaccine. The DNA for the CDR3 is TGTGCCAGCAGCTTGGGACCAGGGGAGACCCAGTACTTC. It encodes CASSLGPGETQYF.